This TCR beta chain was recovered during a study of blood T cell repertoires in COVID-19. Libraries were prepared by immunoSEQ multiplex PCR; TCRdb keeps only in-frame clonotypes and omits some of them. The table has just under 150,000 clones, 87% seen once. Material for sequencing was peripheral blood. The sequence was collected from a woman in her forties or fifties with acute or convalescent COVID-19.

CDR3 sequence reads: CAWSSGVYGYTF. The DNA of the CDR3 is TGTGCCTGGAGTTCGGGGGTCTATGGCTACACCTTC. The chain carries TRBV30 and TRBJ1-2, with a possible D match to TRBD1 (5 bases). Germline V gene sequence: CDR1 GTSNPN, CDR2 SVGIG (reference sequence). V lost 2 bases, J lost 4 bases, and 8 bases lay in between. The CDR3 sequence is 12 residues long.